A selection of T cell receptor beta chains follows, all from one sample in a study of OX40 agonist ivuxolimab in advanced cancers. Produced via immunoSEQ multiplex PCR; TCRdb's table is partial and in-frame only. The sample carries tens of thousands of clones, around 90% recorded once. The sample was CD4+ or CD8+ T cells sorted from blood, taken in a trial of the OX40 agonist ivuxolimab. Source of these receptors: an adult with an advanced solid tumor such as melanoma, head and neck, liver or kidney cancer. The CDR3 runs from the conserved cysteine through the conserved F or W. A D gene is named only where the DNA matches it firmly. Only some rows state a clone size, as once, few, many or a class for expanded clones.

j_gene: TRBJ1-1
abundance: .
v_gene: TRBV7-3
d_gene: TRBD1
CDR3aa: CASSMDRDTEAFF
CDR3nt: TGTGCCAGCAGCATGGACAGGGACACTGAAGCTTTCTTT

j_gene: TRBJ2-2
abundance: .
v_gene: TRBV5-6
d_gene: .
CDR3aa: CASSYGGTGELFF
CDR3nt: TGTGCCAGCAGCTATGGGGGAACCGGGGAGCTGTTTTTT

j_gene: TRBJ1-5
abundance: .
v_gene: TRBV19
d_gene: .
CDR3aa: CASSRRTISNQPQHF
CDR3nt: TGTGCCAGTAGTCGCAGGACAATTAGCAATCAGCCCCAGCATTTT

j_gene: TRBJ1-1
abundance: .
v_gene: TRBV5-4
d_gene: TRBD1
CDR3aa: CASSPTTGSITEAFF
CDR3nt: TGTGCCAGCAGCCCAACGACAGGGTCTATCACTGAAGCTTTCTTT

j_gene: TRBJ2-2
abundance: .
v_gene: TRBV2
d_gene: TRBD1
CDR3aa: CASSNRDRGTGELFF
CDR3nt: TGTGCCAGCAGTAACCGGGACAGGGGCACCGGGGAGCTGTTTTTT

j_gene: TRBJ1-2
abundance: .
v_gene: TRBV10-3
d_gene: .
CDR3aa: CAISERAGPGRGGYTF
CDR3nt: TGTGCCATCAGTGAAAGGGCAGGCCCCGGGAGAGGTGGCTACACCTTC

j_gene: TRBJ1-3
abundance: .
v_gene: TRBV11-2
d_gene: .
CDR3aa: CASSSNSASGNTIYF
CDR3nt: TGTGCCAGCAGCTCAAACAGCGCCTCTGGAAACACCATATATTTT

j_gene: TRBJ2-1
abundance: .
v_gene: TRBV7-9
d_gene: .
CDR3aa: CASSLEWNEQFF
CDR3nt: TGTGCCAGCAGCCTCGAGTGGAATGAGCAGTTCTTC

j_gene: TRBJ1-6
abundance: once
v_gene: TRBV25-1
d_gene: TRBD1
CDR3aa: CASTGTGIHSTLHF
CDR3nt: TGTGCCAGCACCGGGACAGGGATACATTCGACCCTCCACTTT

j_gene: TRBJ2-1
abundance: .
v_gene: TRBV28
d_gene: .
CDR3aa: CASSSAWALSYNEQFF
CDR3nt: TGTGCCAGTAGTAGCGCGTGGGCACTCTCCTACAATGAGCAGTTCTTC

j_gene: TRBJ2-5
abundance: .
v_gene: TRBV5-4
d_gene: .
CDR3aa: CASSLPGQGAQYF
CDR3nt: TGTGCCAGCAGCTTACCCGGGCAAGGAGCCCAGTACTTC

j_gene: TRBJ2-1
abundance: once
v_gene: TRBV5-1
d_gene: .
CDR3aa: CASSLGVGSYNEQFF
CDR3nt: TGCGCCAGCAGCTTGGGCGTTGGCTCCTACAATGAGCAGTTCTTC

j_gene: TRBJ2-1
abundance: .
v_gene: TRBV18
d_gene: .
CDR3aa: CASSPRPLNNEQFF
CDR3nt: TGTGCCAGCTCACCACGCCCATTGAACAATGAGCAGTTCTTC

j_gene: TRBJ2-3
abundance: .
v_gene: TRBV28
d_gene: .
CDR3aa: CASSLPLGQIDTDTQYF
CDR3nt: TGTGCCAGCAGTCTCCCCCTAGGGCAAATTGACACAGATACGCAGTATTTT

j_gene: TRBJ2-7
abundance: .
v_gene: TRBV30
d_gene: .
CDR3aa: CAWSSGRGVSEQYF
CDR3nt: TGTGCCTGGAGTTCGGGCAGGGGGGTCAGCGAGCAGTACTTC

j_gene: TRBJ1-5
abundance: .
v_gene: TRBV19
d_gene: .
CDR3aa: CASSLKPHSNQPQHF
CDR3nt: TGTGCCAGTAGTCTGAAACCCCATAGCAATCAGCCCCAGCATTTT

j_gene: TRBJ2-7
abundance: .
v_gene: TRBV9
d_gene: TRBD1
CDR3aa: CASSADRDFYEQYF
CDR3nt: TGTGCCAGCAGCGCGGACAGGGACTTCTACGAGCAGTACTTC

j_gene: TRBJ1-6
abundance: once
v_gene: TRBV28
d_gene: TRBD1
CDR3aa: CASSPGGLISPLHF
CDR3nt: TGTGCCAGCAGTCCAGGGGGCCTCATTTCACCCCTCCACTTT

j_gene: TRBJ2-7
abundance: .
v_gene: TRBV18
d_gene: TRBD2
CDR3aa: CASSAGGADFTYEQYF
CDR3nt: TGTGCCAGCTCGGCGGGGGGCGCGGACTTCACCTACGAGCAGTACTTC

j_gene: TRBJ2-2
abundance: .
v_gene: TRBV5-1
d_gene: .
CDR3aa: CASSLGGNTGELFF
CDR3nt: TGCGCCAGCAGCTTGGGAGGGAACACCGGGGAGCTGTTTTTT

j_gene: TRBJ2-1
abundance: .
v_gene: TRBV5-1
d_gene: TRBD2
CDR3aa: CASSLVSLAGVNEQFF
CDR3nt: TGCGCCAGCAGCTTGGTTTCGCTAGCGGGAGTCAATGAGCAGTTCTTC

j_gene: TRBJ2-1
abundance: .
v_gene: TRBV5-4
d_gene: .
CDR3aa: CASSLGLTAYNEQFF
CDR3nt: TGTGCCAGCAGCTTGGGACTAACAGCCTACAATGAGCAGTTCTTC

j_gene: TRBJ2-7
abundance: .
v_gene: TRBV5-1
d_gene: .
CDR3aa: CASSLSEIGEQYF
CDR3nt: TGCGCCAGCAGCTTGTCCGAAATCGGCGAGCAGTACTTC

j_gene: TRBJ2-7
abundance: once
v_gene: TRBV28
d_gene: .
CDR3aa: CASSPPGWYEQYF
CDR3nt: TGTGCCAGCAGTCCCCCAGGGTGGTACGAGCAGTACTTC

j_gene: TRBJ2-1
abundance: .
v_gene: TRBV7-8
d_gene: .
CDR3aa: CASSIGSPSYNEQFF
CDR3nt: TGTGCCAGCAGCATAGGTTCCCCATCCTACAATGAGCAGTTCTTC

j_gene: TRBJ2-1
abundance: .
v_gene: TRBV9
d_gene: TRBD1
CDR3aa: CASSADRVVHNEQFF
CDR3nt: TGTGCCAGCAGCGCCGACAGGGTTGTGCACAATGAGCAGTTCTTC

j_gene: TRBJ2-1
abundance: .
v_gene: TRBV19
d_gene: .
CDR3aa: CASSIERGNEQFF
CDR3nt: TGTGCCAGTAGTATAGAAAGGGGCAATGAGCAGTTCTTC

j_gene: TRBJ1-5
abundance: few
v_gene: TRBV2
d_gene: TRBD1
CDR3aa: CASSLTGVNQPQHF
CDR3nt: TGTGCCAGCAGTTTGACAGGGGTCAATCAGCCCCAGCATTTT

j_gene: TRBJ2-3
abundance: .
v_gene: TRBV7-6
d_gene: TRBD2
CDR3aa: CASSSGTSGGFTDTQYF
CDR3nt: TGTGCCAGCAGTTCTGGGACTAGCGGGGGTTTCACAGATACGCAGTATTTT

j_gene: TRBJ2-3
abundance: .
v_gene: TRBV15
d_gene: .
CDR3aa: CATSRGAAGSTDTQYF
CDR3nt: TGTGCCACCAGCAGAGGGGCGGCGGGTAGCACAGATACGCAGTATTTT

j_gene: TRBJ2-6
abundance: .
v_gene: TRBV5-1
d_gene: .
CDR3aa: CASSLESSGANVLTF
CDR3nt: TGCGCCAGCAGCTTGGAAAGCTCTGGGGCCAACGTCCTGACTTTC

j_gene: TRBJ1-2
abundance: .
v_gene: TRBV5-1
d_gene: .
CDR3aa: CASSPGTTGNYGYTF
CDR3nt: TGCGCCAGCAGCCCCGGGACAACCGGAAACTATGGCTACACCTTC

j_gene: TRBJ2-1
abundance: .
v_gene: TRBV29-1
d_gene: TRBD2
CDR3aa: CSVDKRESYNEQFF
CDR3nt: TGCAGCGTTGACAAGCGGGAGTCCTACAATGAGCAGTTCTTC

j_gene: TRBJ2-7
abundance: .
v_gene: TRBV5-4
d_gene: .
CDR3aa: CASSPVGTNYEQYF
CDR3nt: TGTGCCAGCAGCCCCGTTGGCACGAACTACGAGCAGTACTTC

j_gene: TRBJ1-4
abundance: .
v_gene: TRBV6-1
d_gene: .
CDR3aa: CASSPKGLNEKLFF
CDR3nt: TGTGCCAGCAGCCCCAAGGGCCTTAATGAAAAACTGTTTTTT

j_gene: TRBJ2-1
abundance: .
v_gene: TRBV11-2
d_gene: TRBD2
CDR3aa: CASSLLETSGIDEQFF
CDR3nt: TGTGCCAGCAGTCTCTTGGAGACTAGCGGGATCGATGAGCAGTTCTTC

j_gene: TRBJ2-7
abundance: .
v_gene: TRBV19
d_gene: TRBD2
CDR3aa: CASSLGLARSYEQYF
CDR3nt: TGTGCCAGTAGTCTCGGACTAGCGCGATCCTACGAGCAGTACTTC

j_gene: TRBJ2-5
abundance: .
v_gene: TRBV2
d_gene: .
CDR3aa: CASSGLPSSRETQYF
CDR3nt: TGTGCCAGCAGTGGGCTCCCTAGCTCCAGAGAGACCCAGTACTTC

j_gene: TRBJ2-1
abundance: .
v_gene: TRBV6-6
d_gene: TRBD2
CDR3aa: CASSYIAGGRGNEQFF
CDR3nt: TGTGCCAGCAGTTACATAGCGGGAGGGCGGGGCAATGAGCAGTTCTTC

j_gene: TRBJ2-3
abundance: .
v_gene: TRBV7-9
d_gene: .
CDR3aa: CASSLSVNTDTQYF
CDR3nt: TGTGCCAGCAGCTTAAGTGTAAACACAGATACGCAGTATTTT

j_gene: TRBJ1-5
abundance: .
v_gene: TRBV11-3
d_gene: .
CDR3aa: CAGGSLGDQPQHF
CDR3nt: TGTGCCGGGGGATCCCTAGGGGATCAGCCCCAGCATTTT

j_gene: TRBJ2-1
abundance: once
v_gene: TRBV6-5
d_gene: TRBD2
CDR3aa: CASSQTSPTYNEQFF
CDR3nt: TGTGCCAGCAGTCAGACTAGCCCAACTTACAATGAGCAGTTCTTC

j_gene: TRBJ2-7
abundance: .
v_gene: TRBV27
d_gene: TRBD2
CDR3aa: CASSNGGAGVAYEQYF
CDR3nt: TGTGCCAGCAGTAACGGGGGAGCGGGAGTGGCCTACGAGCAGTACTTC

j_gene: TRBJ2-5
abundance: .
v_gene: TRBV9
d_gene: TRBD2
CDR3aa: CASSVGTSGRQTQYF
CDR3nt: TGTGCCAGCAGCGTAGGGACTAGCGGGAGGCAGACCCAGTACTTC

j_gene: TRBJ2-7
abundance: .
v_gene: TRBV18
d_gene: TRBD2
CDR3aa: CASSPISGVSIEQYF
CDR3nt: TGTGCCAGCTCACCAATAAGCGGGGTCTCCATCGAGCAGTACTTC

j_gene: TRBJ2-1
abundance: .
v_gene: TRBV29-1
d_gene: .
CDR3aa: CSPWTAKNEQFF
CDR3nt: TGCAGCCCCTGGACCGCAAAGAATGAGCAGTTCTTC